A single sample is the source of the 17 T cell receptor beta chains below, sequenced in a study of blood T cells in healthy people across ages. A second PCR, run for roughly 7 to 11 cycles, used a sample-barcoded 5' primer plus a J-beta primer mix. From the 5' RACE reads, TCRdb called clonotypes with MiXCR, one entry per CDR3 protein. The profile covers around 1,500,000 distinct CDR3 sequences, with about 40% appearing a single time and 7% to 9.5% taken by the ten largest. The sequenced material came from blood. These receptor sequences come from a young woman in good health.

The chain employs TRBV12-3 or TRBV12-4 and TRBJ2-2, with TRBD2 matching 10 bases. The J segment lost 7 bases and the V segment lost 2 bases, leaving 4 bases of the junction unmatched. This CDR3 is 15 amino acids long. The CDR3 sequence: CASSLSGGVNGELFF. The CDR3 DNA follows: TGTGCCAGCAGTTTAAGCGGGGGGGTGAACGGGGAGCTGTTTTTT.

This clonotype was seen only a few times. The V call is TRBV20-1, the J call TRBJ2-5; D unclear. Per germline, CDR1 DFQATT and CDR2 SNEGSKA (reference sequence). The germline V and J ends were trimmed by 6 bases and 3 bases, with 20 bases remaining between them. This CDR3 contains 15 residues. The CDR3 here is CSAEPSRLGEETQYF. In nucleotides, the CDR3 is TGCAGTGCCGAACCTTCCCGGCTAGGTGAAGAGACCCAGTACTTC.

The CDR3, as DNA: TGTGCCAACTCGCCCGGCAGGGGGTCGGCTGAAGCTTTCTTT. Amino acids: CANSPGRGSAEAFF. The chain joins TRBV12-3 or TRBV12-4 to TRBJ1-1; 7 positions agree with TRBD1. J was trimmed by 6 bases and V by 10 bases; bases with no gene match: 14. The CDR3 has 14 residues.

This clonotype has a handful of counts. The gene calls are TRBV27 and TRBJ1-2, with TRBD1 matching 7 bases. The junction had 16 bases not matched to a gene; V was cut back by 6 bases and J by 3 bases. In germline, CDR1 is MNHEY, CDR2 SMNVEV (reference sequence). The CDR3 consists of 17 residues. The CDR3 spells CASSPRDSFNRDYGYTF. Here the CDR3 DNA reads TGTGCCAGCAGCCCCCGGGACAGCTTTAATCGAGACTATGGCTACACCTTC.

The chain carries TRBV7-2 and TRBJ2-3; TRBD2 matches at 9 bases. Germline CDR1 is SGHTA and CDR2 is FQGNSA. This CDR3 region has 17 residues. With V trimmed by 7 bases and J by 2 bases, 13 bases remained unmatched. The CDR3 DNA is TGTGCCAGCACCCCGGGTTGGGGGACTAGCCACACAGATACGCAGTATTTT. It specifies CASTPGWGTSHTDTQYF.

The J gene is TRBJ2-3, the V gene TRBV10-2; 13 bases are a match to TRBD2. CDR1 is WSHSY, CDR2 SAAADI, per germline. The CDR3 is 17 residues long. V was pared by 8 bases and J by 1 base, with 9 bases of the junction left unmatched. In DNA, the CDR3 is TGCGCCAGCCGATTACATACTAGCGGGAGGGGCACAGATACGCAGTATTTT. It is translated as CASRLHTSGRGTDTQYF.

This clonotype was detected only a few times. The rearrangement links TRBV29-1 to TRBJ2-3; a weak D match, TRBD2 (6 bases). Germline V gives CDR1 SQVTM, CDR2 ANQGSEA. The CDR3 extends over 17 amino acids. Trimming left V 4 bases short and J 1 base short, with 21 bases between. The CDR3 is CSVVPLFSGSGTDTQYF. The CDR3, as DNA: TGCAGCGTTGTTCCGCTCTTTTCCGGGAGTGGCACAGATACGCAGTATTTT.

The V gene is TRBV28, the J gene TRBJ2-3; possible D gene TRBD2, 6 bases. Deletions cut 5 bases from V and 4 bases from J, with 13 bases between. The germline V gene encodes CDR1 MDHEN and CDR2 SYDVKM. CDR3 size: 14 residues. CDR3 sequence reads: CASSPPLAPDTQYF. The CDR3 DNA is TGTGCCAGCAGTCCGCCACTAGCCCCAGATACGCAGTATTTT. Based on the CDR3 plus reference TRBV28 and TRBJ2-3, the full variable domain is DVKVTQSSRYLVKRTGEKVFLECVQDMDHENMFWYRQDPGLGLRLIYFSYDVKMKEKGDIPEGYSVSREKKERFSLILESASTNQTSMYLCASSPPLAPDTQYFGPGTRLTVL.

The chain carries TRBV20-1 and TRBJ2-1; the D is unclear. V was clipped by 4 bases and J by 6 bases, with 7 bases between them. The CDR3 has 11 amino acids. In germline, CDR1 is DFQATT, CDR2 SNEGSKA (reference sequence). The CDR3 DNA is TGCAGTGCTAATCTCGGCAATGAGCAGTTCTTC. Translation: CSANLGNEQFF.

J is TRBJ1-1 and V is TRBV13; TRBD1 might be the D (6 bases). V was clipped by 5 bases and J by 5 bases, with 15 bases between them. The CDR3 spans 14 residues. Germline V gene data show CDR1 as PRHDT and CDR2 as FYEKMQ (reference sequence). The CDR3 DNA reads TGTGCCAGCAGCCCTGGGGCAGGGGATACTGAAGCTTTCTTT. Amino acid sequence: CASSPGAGDTEAFF.

This sequence joins TRBV6-5 and TRBJ2-2, with a tentative D call TRBD1 (6 bases). Germline values: CDR1 MNHEY, CDR2 SVGAGI. Trimming left V 2 bases short and J 6 bases short, with 10 bases between. The CDR3 loop spans 14 amino acids. The CDR3 bases are TGTGCCAGCAGTTACAGGGACATCTCCGGGGAGCTGTTTTTT. This sequence encodes CASSYRDISGELFF.

Worth noting for this clonotype: A clone one base away is much larger, so this may be a read error. This rearrangement joins TRBV12-3 or TRBV12-4 to TRBJ2-5; no reliable D call. Near its end, the DNA agrees better with TRBJ2-7, so the J call may be wrong. The CDR3 length is 14 residues. As DNA, the CDR3 is TGTGCCAGCAGTTTAGGCCCGGTTGTATACGAGCAGTACTTC. This gives the protein CASSLGPVVYEQYF.

This clonotype was seen just once. This chain joins TRBV9 and TRBJ2-2; 7 positions agree with TRBD1. V lost 7 bases to trimming and J lost 5 bases; unmatched junction nucleotides: 5. Per germline, CDR1 SGDLS and CDR2 YYNGEE. The CDR3 loop spans 13 amino acids. CDR3 coding DNA: TGTGCCAGCGGGACAGCTAAGACCGGGGAGCTGTTTTTT. It yields the protein CASGTAKTGELFF. Combining the CDR3 with reference TRBV9 and TRBJ2-2 gives the whole variable domain DSGVTQTPKHLITATGQRVTLRCSPRSGDLSVYWYQQSLDQGLQFLIQYYNGEERAKGNILERFSAQQFPDLHSELNLSSLELGDSALYFCASGTAKTGELFFGEGSRLTVL.

The chain is built from TRBV7-2 and TRBJ2-1; 9 bases are a match to TRBD1. The CDR3 has 11 residues. V dropped 5 bases and J dropped 14; count of bases not matched to a gene: 4. Germline CDR1 and CDR2: SGHTA and FQGNSA. The CDR3 nucleotides are TGTGCCAGCAGCGTCCGGGACAGGGAGTTCTTC. It is translated as CASSVRDREFF.

This chain links TRBV6-5 with TRBJ2-1, with D unclear. V was cut by 0 bases and J by 8 bases, with 8 bases left in between. There are 13 residues in the CDR3. The germline gives CDR1 MNHEY, CDR2 SVGAGI. The CDR3 DNA reads TGTGCCAGCAGTTACTCTGGGGTCTATGAGCAGTTCTTC. Translated, it gives CASSYSGVYEQFF.

This clonotype was recorded a few times. J is TRBJ1-1 and V is TRBV20-1, with D hard to call. Germline V gives CDR1 DFQATT, CDR2 SNEGSKA (reference sequence). Trimming took off 0 bases at V and 2 bases at J, with 4 bases between the two ends. CDR3 length equals 12 residues. The CDR3 region is CSAREFNTEAFF. Written as DNA, the CDR3 is TGCAGTGCTAGAGAGTTTAACACTGAAGCTTTCTTT.

The chain has TRBV12-3 or TRBV12-4 and TRBJ2-5; D is perhaps TRBD2 (5 bases). The J call is doubtful: the DNA matches TRBJ2-7 better. The CDR3 runs to 15 residues. Here the CDR3 reads CASSGITGKTCEQYF. The CDR3, as DNA: TGTGCCAGCAGTGGTATAACGGGGAAAACCTGCGAGCAGTACTTC.